The subject of this entry is one TCR beta chain. Its specificity is unknown. The data derive from a study of T cells in Graves' hyperthyroidism and ophthalmopathy. Study results and caveats: Blood samples included most of the expanded thyroid clonotypes exceeding 0.001.

Researchers amplified the TCR beta CDR3 regions from RNA transcripts. The study used the HTBI primer set for a first-round RT-PCR of the TCR CDR3. TCRdb redid the calling of the multiplex PCR reads with MiXCR, one entry per CDR3 protein. The sample holds about 250,000 distinct CDR3 sequences, 20% to 25% seen once. With 4 bases removed from V and 0 bases from J, the gap between germline ends came to 16 bases. The CDR3 runs to 16 residues. CDR1 is SQVTM and CDR2 is ANQGSEA in the germline V gene. Cells are PBMCs isolated from 9 to 10 ml of fresh blood. V gene TRBV29-1 combines with J gene TRBJ1-5; D possibly corresponds to TRBD1 (5 bases). The clonotype originates from a man under 40 with Graves' ophthalmopathy. What was sequenced was blood. The CDR3 nucleotides are TGCAGCGTTGCAGTCCACGAGGGGTATAGCAATCAGCCCCAGCATTTT. Translating it yields CSVAVHEGYSNQPQHF.